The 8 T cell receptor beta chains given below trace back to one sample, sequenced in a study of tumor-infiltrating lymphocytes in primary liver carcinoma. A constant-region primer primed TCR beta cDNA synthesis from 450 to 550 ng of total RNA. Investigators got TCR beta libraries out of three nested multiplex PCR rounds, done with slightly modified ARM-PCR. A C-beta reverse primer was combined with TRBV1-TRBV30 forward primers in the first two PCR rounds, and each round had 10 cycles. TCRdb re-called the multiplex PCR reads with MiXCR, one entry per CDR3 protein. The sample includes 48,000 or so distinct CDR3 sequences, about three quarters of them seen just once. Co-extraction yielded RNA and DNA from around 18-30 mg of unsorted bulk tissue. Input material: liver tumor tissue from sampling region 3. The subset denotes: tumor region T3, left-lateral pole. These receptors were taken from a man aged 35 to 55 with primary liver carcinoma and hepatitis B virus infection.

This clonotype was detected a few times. The CDR3 loop is CSVDRTGLDAGYTF. In nucleotides, the CDR3 is TGCAGCGTTGACCGGACAGGACTTGATGCTGGCTACACCTTC. The V and J genes are TRBV29-1 and TRBJ1-2, with 7 bases identical to TRBD1. CDR1 is SQVTM and CDR2 is ANQGSEA in the germline V gene. The CDR3 extends over 14 amino acids. The V gene end was trimmed by 3 bases and the J gene end by 7 bases; junction bases not matched to a gene: 11.

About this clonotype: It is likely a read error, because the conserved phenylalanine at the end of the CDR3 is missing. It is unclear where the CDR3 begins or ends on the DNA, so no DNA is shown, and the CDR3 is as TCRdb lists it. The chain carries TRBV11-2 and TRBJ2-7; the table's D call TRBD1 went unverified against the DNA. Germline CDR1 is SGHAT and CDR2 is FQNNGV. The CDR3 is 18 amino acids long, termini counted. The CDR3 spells CASSLIDMGTGYSYELYI.

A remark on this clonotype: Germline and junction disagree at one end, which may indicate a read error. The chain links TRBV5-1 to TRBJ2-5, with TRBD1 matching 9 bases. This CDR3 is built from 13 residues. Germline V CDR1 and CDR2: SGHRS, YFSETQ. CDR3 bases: TGCGCCAGCATGGAACAGGGGGCAAAGACCCAGTACTTT. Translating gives CASMEQGAKTQYF.

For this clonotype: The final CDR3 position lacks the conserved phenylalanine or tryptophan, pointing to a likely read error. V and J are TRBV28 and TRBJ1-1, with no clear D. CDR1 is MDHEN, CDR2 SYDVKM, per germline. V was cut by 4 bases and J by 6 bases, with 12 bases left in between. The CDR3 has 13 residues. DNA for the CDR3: TGTGCCAGCAGTTCCTCACTCCTGGCTGAAGCTTTCATT. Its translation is CASSSSLLAEAFI.

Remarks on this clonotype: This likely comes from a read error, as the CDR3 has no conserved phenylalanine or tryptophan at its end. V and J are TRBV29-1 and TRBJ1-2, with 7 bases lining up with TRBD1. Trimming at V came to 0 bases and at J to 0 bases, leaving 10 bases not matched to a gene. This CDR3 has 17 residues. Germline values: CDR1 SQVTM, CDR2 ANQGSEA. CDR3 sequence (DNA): TGCAGCGTTGAAGAGATCCCGCAGGGGGGACCTAACTATGGCTACACCTCC. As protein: CSVEEIPQGGPNYGYTS.

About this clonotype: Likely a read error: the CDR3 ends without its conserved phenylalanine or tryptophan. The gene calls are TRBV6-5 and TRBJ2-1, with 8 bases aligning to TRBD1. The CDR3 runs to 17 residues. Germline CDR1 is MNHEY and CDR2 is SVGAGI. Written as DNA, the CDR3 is TGCGCCAGCAGTCCCCTTACCCCAGGACAGGGCTACGATGAGCAGTTCCTC. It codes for CASSPLTPGQGYDEQFL.

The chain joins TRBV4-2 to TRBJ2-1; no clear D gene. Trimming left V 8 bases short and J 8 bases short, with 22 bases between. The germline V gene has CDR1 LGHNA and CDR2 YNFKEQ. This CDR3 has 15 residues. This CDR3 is CASGKDVNTVDEQFF. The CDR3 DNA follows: TGTGCCAGCGGCAAAGATGTTAACACCGTGGATGAGCAGTTCTTC.

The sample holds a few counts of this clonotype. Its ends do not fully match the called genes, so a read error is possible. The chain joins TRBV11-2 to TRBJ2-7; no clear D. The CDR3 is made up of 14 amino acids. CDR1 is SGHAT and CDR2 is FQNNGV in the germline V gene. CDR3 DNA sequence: TGTGCCAGCGGCTTAACGGGCGGAGCCTACGAGCAGTACTTC. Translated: CASGLTGGAYEQYF.